The rows below give T cell receptor beta chains drawn from one sample of a study of human T cells and chemical hapten exposure. Via MiXCR, TCRdb re-called the RACE reads, giving one row per CDR3 protein. The table shows approximately 86,000 distinct CDR3 sequences, with about 11% occurring only once. Sample: whole blood, taken in connection with sensitization to the hapten diphenylcyclopropenone (DPC). These receptors came from a woman aged 30 to 39 with alopecia areata. Some clones in this sample may be carry-over from other donors' samples. CDR3s include the opening cysteine and the closing phenylalanine or tryptophan. The D gene is left open where the match is weak. Clone size is not always given. Where it is, it says once, few, many or a class for expanded clones.

J: TRBJ1-4; D: -; V: TRBV4-1; size: many; DNA: TGCGCCAGCACTTCCGGCAGGGGATATACTAATGAAAAACTGTTTTTT; CDR3: CASTSGRGYTNEKLFF
J: TRBJ1-5; D: -; V: TRBV29-1; size: many; DNA: TGCAGCGTTGCCCGCGGGGGCAATCAGCCCCAGCATTTT; CDR3: CSVARGGNQPQHF
J: TRBJ1-4; D: TRBD1; V: TRBV4-1; size: few; DNA: TGCGCCAGCAGCCAAGTCGGTACAGGGGGAACTAATGAAAAACTGTTTTTT; CDR3: CASSQVGTGGTNEKLFF
J: TRBJ2-7; D: TRBD1; V: TRBV6-1; size: many; DNA: TGTGCCAGCAGACCCTTCTCCGGGACAGGGGCCTACGAGCAGTACTTC; CDR3: CASRPFSGTGAYEQYF
J: TRBJ2-5; D: -; V: TRBV5-1; size: many; DNA: TGCGCCAGCAGCACTGGATGGGGGGCAAAACAAGAGACCCAGTACTTC; CDR3: CASSTGWGAKQETQYF
J: TRBJ2-3; D: -; V: TRBV27; size: -; DNA: TGTGCCAGCATCCCGTCCTCCACTAGCACAGATACGCAGTATTTT; CDR3: CASIPSSTSTDTQYF
J: TRBJ1-4; D: -; V: TRBV3-1; size: many; DNA: TGTGCCAGCAGCCGGGGACGTTCAACTAATGAAAAACTGTTTTTT; CDR3: CASSRGRSTNEKLFF
J: TRBJ2-5; D: -; V: TRBV5-4; size: many; DNA: TGTGCCAGCAGCCCAGGACCTAAAGAGACCCAGTACTTC; CDR3: CASSPGPKETQYF
J: TRBJ2-5; D: -; V: TRBV10-2; size: many; DNA: TGCGCCAGCAAACCCGGGACTGGAGAGACCCAGTACTTC; CDR3: CASKPGTGETQYF
J: TRBJ2-1; D: TRBD2; V: TRBV18; size: -; DNA: TGTGCCAGCTCCCCCCAGGAGCGGGGGTGGGATGAGCAGTTCTTC; CDR3: CASSPQERGWDEQFF
J: TRBJ2-1; D: -; V: TRBV29-1; size: -; DNA: TGCAGCGTTGCATCCACGTTGGGGACGGGTGAGCAGTTCTTC; CDR3: CSVASTLGTGEQFF
J: TRBJ1-1; D: -; V: TRBV28; size: -; DNA: TGTGCCAGCAGGCCGGGACGCACGCTCACTGAAGCTTTCTTT; CDR3: CASRPGRTLTEAFF
J: TRBJ2-1; D: -; V: TRBV12-3/TRBV12-4; size: -; DNA: TGTGCCAGCAGTCAGACCCCTAGCGTATATGAGCAGTTCTTC; CDR3: CASSQTPSVYEQFF
J: TRBJ1-2; D: TRBD1; V: TRBV29-1; size: few; DNA: TGCAGCGTTGAGGGGACAGGGGTATATGGCTACACCTTC; CDR3: CSVEGTGVYGYTF
J: TRBJ2-1; D: -; V: TRBV7-9; size: many; DNA: TGTGCCAGCAGCTTAGGAGTTAGTCTGGGTTTGCTCTTC; CDR3: CASSLGVSLGLLF
J: TRBJ2-2; D: TRBD1; V: TRBV25-1; size: many; DNA: TGTGCCAGCACCCCTCCGACAGGGTACACCGGGGAGCTGTTTTTT; CDR3: CASTPPTGYTGELFF
J: TRBJ1-1; D: TRBD1; V: TRBV6-4; size: many; DNA: TGTGCCAGCAGTGAAACAGGGGATACTGAAGCTTTCTTT; CDR3: CASSETGDTEAFF
J: TRBJ2-7; D: TRBD2; V: TRBV6-5; size: many; DNA: TGTGCCAGCAGCCTGGGTAGCGGGACCCTTCGGGAGCAGTACTTC; CDR3: CASSLGSGTLREQYF
J: TRBJ1-1; D: TRBD1; V: TRBV18; size: many; DNA: TGTGCCAGCTCACCCGGGACAGGGGAGAACACTGAAGCTTTCTTT; CDR3: CASSPGTGENTEAFF
J: TRBJ1-5; D: -; V: TRBV30; size: many; DNA: TGTGCCTGGAGTGGCAGCCTTAGCAATCAGCCCCAGCATTTT; CDR3: CAWSGSLSNQPQHF
J: TRBJ2-5; D: TRBD1; V: TRBV20-1; size: few; DNA: TGCAGTGCCCCTGAGGGGGCAGGGGAGACCCAGTACTTC; CDR3: CSAPEGAGETQYF
J: TRBJ1-5; D: -; V: TRBV7-2; size: -; DNA: TGTGCCAGCAGCTTATCGGTTGCCCCCGGGAGCAATCAGCCCCAGCATTTT; CDR3: CASSLSVAPGSNQPQHF
J: TRBJ1-2; D: -; V: TRBV12-3/TRBV12-4; size: many; DNA: TGTGCCAGCAGTCGAGGTCGGTGGGAGCATGGCTACACCTTC; CDR3: CASSRGRWEHGYTF
J: TRBJ2-5; D: TRBD2; V: TRBV7-2; size: few; DNA: TGTGCCAGCAGCAAAGCGGGGGTCCAAGAGACCCAGTACTTC; CDR3: CASSKAGVQETQYF
J: TRBJ2-1; D: -; V: TRBV4-3; size: many; DNA: TGCGCCAGCAGCCAAGAACTCTCCGGGACCCGGGGGAGCGATGAGCAGTTCTTC; CDR3: CASSQELSGTRGSDEQFF
J: TRBJ1-6; D: -; V: TRBV27; size: -; DNA: TGTGCCAGCAGCCTGAGGAATTCACCCCTCCACTTT; CDR3: CASSLRNSPLHF
J: TRBJ2-5; D: TRBD2; V: TRBV4-2; size: few; DNA: TGTGCCAGCAGCCAACACTCGGCCGGGGCTAGCGGGAGTACGGCAGAGACCCAGTACTTC; CDR3: CASSQHSAGASGSTAETQYF
J: TRBJ1-5; D: -; V: TRBV2; size: many; DNA: TGTGCCAGCAGTTTCTCCGGCAGCACTAATCAGCCCCAGCATTTT; CDR3: CASSFSGSTNQPQHF
J: TRBJ1-2; D: -; V: TRBV7-9; size: many; DNA: TGTGCCAGCACCGGGGACGTGAGTTTCTATGGCTACACCTTC; CDR3: CASTGDVSFYGYTF
J: TRBJ2-1; D: TRBD2; V: TRBV6-2/TRBV6-3; size: -; DNA: TGTGCCAGCAGTTTAGCGGGCGACTCCTACAATGAGCAGTTCTTC; CDR3: CASSLAGDSYNEQFF
J: TRBJ2-1; D: -; V: TRBV6-4; size: few; DNA: TGTGCCAGCAGTGACAGCGGCGCAAGCTCCTACAATGAGCAGTTCTTC; CDR3: CASSDSGASSYNEQFF
J: TRBJ2-5; D: TRBD2; V: TRBV20-1; size: many; DNA: TGCAGTGCTCGTGGGAGGGAAGGAGAGACCCAGTACTTC; CDR3: CSARGREGETQYF
J: TRBJ1-4; D: TRBD1; V: TRBV12-3/TRBV12-4; size: -; DNA: TGTGCCAGCAGCCCGGACAGGGCCGGGGAAAAACTGTTTTTT; CDR3: CASSPDRAGEKLFF
J: TRBJ2-1; D: -; V: TRBV29-1; size: -; DNA: TGCAGCGCCGGCCCAGCATTGAGCTCCTACAATGAGCAGTTCTTC; CDR3: CSAGPALSSYNEQFF
J: TRBJ2-3; D: TRBD1; V: TRBV4-1; size: many; DNA: TGCGCCAGCAGCCAAGAAGGGGGCGCATTCACAGATACGCAGTATTTT; CDR3: CASSQEGGAFTDTQYF
J: TRBJ2-1; D: TRBD2; V: TRBV5-1; size: many; DNA: TGCGCCAGCAGCTTGGTAGCGGGGGCAAATGAGCAGTTCTTC; CDR3: CASSLVAGANEQFF
J: TRBJ2-1; D: -; V: TRBV29-1; size: many; DNA: TGCAGCCTCCGGGACACGGGATACAATGAGCAGTTCTTC; CDR3: CSLRDTGYNEQFF
J: TRBJ2-7; D: -; V: TRBV28; size: -; DNA: TGTGCCAGCAGTCCACCATACTACGAGCAGTACTTC; CDR3: CASSPPYYEQYF